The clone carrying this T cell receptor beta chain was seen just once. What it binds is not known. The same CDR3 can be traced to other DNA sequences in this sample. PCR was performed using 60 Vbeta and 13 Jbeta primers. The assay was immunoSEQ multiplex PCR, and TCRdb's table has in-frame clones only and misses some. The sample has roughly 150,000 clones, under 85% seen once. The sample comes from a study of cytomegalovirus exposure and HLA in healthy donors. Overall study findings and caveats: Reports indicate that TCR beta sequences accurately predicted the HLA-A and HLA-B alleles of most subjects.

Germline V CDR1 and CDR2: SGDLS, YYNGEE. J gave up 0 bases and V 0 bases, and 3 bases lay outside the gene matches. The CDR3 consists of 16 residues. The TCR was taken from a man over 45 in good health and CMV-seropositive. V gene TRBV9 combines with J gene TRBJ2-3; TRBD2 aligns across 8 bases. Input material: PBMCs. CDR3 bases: TGTGCCAGCAGCGTAGAAGCTAGCGGGAGCACAGATACGCAGTATTTT. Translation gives CASSVEASGSTDTQYF.